This passage covers 19 T cell receptor beta chains from one sample sequenced in a study of control samples from healthy donors and cancer patients (dated by TCRdb to about 2020). Libraries were constructed by the immunoSEQ multiplex PCR assay. TCRdb mirrors the immuneACCESS table, restricted to in-frame sequences. Some clones are absent from its copies; in checked studies, under half trace to an unresolved V gene, and the reason for the others is unknown. Within this sample are 150,000 to 200,000 clones, with 88% of them counted one time only. Together, the top ten hold 1.5% to 2% of the sample. The sequencing sample was made of blood. The origin of the receptors is a man younger than 30 in good health.

This clone was detected only a few times. The chain is built from TRBV25-1 and TRBJ1-1; the D gene is possibly TRBD1 (5 bases). This CDR3 is built from 16 residues. The V and J ends lost 4 bases and 4 bases respectively, with 19 bases between them. Looked up from germline, CDR1 is MGHDK and CDR2 is SYGVNS. The CDR3: CASSGVPGGGSTEAFF. Written as DNA, the CDR3 is TGTGCCAGCAGTGGAGTCCCGGGCGGGGGAAGCACTGAAGCTTTCTTT.

This clone was observed a single time. V usage is TRBV7-2 and J usage is TRBJ1-2; 10 nucleotides match TRBD1. V shed 3 bases and J 4 bases; nucleotides not matched to a gene: 5. This CDR3 contains 15 residues. CDR1 and CDR2 from the germline V gene are SGHTA and FQGNSA. This chain's CDR3 is CASSLGGQGSYGYTF. CDR3 sequence (DNA): TGTGCCAGCAGCTTGGGGGGACAGGGGAGCTATGGCTACACCTTC.

The J gene is TRBJ2-7, the V gene TRBV28; possibly TRBD1 for D (6 bases). With 7 bases removed from V and 1 base from J, the gap between germline ends came to 14 bases. Germline CDR1 and CDR2: MDHEN and SYDVKM. The CDR3 runs 14 residues. As DNA, the CDR3 is TGTGCCAGCAAGGTCAACAGGGAGTCCTACGAGCAGTACTTC. Its protein is CASKVNRESYEQYF.

The V gene is TRBV6-1, the J gene TRBJ2-1, with D possibly being TRBD1 (5 bases). The CDR3 is made up of 14 amino acids. Looked up from germline, CDR1 is MNHNS and CDR2 is SASEGT. Trimming removed 3 bases at V and 2 bases at J, with 8 bases between. CDR3 residues: CASSDRVTYNEQFF. The CDR3 DNA is TGTGCCAGCAGTGACAGGGTCACCTACAATGAGCAGTTCTTC.

This chain uses TRBV7-2 with TRBJ1-4; D gene unclear. Germline assignment: CDR1 SGHTA and CDR2 FQGNSA. The length of the CDR3 is 15 residues. The V and J ends lost 2 bases and 8 bases respectively, with 15 bases between them. The DNA of the CDR3 is TGTGCCAGCAGCTTAATGGTATCGGACCAAGAAAAACTGTTTTTT. The encoded protein is CASSLMVSDQEKLFF. Using reference TRBV7-2 and TRBJ1-4 for the parts outside the CDR3, the full variable domain is GAGVSQSPSNKVTEKGKDVELRCDPISGHTALYWYRQSLGQGLEFLIYFQGNSAPDKSGLPSDRFSAERTGGSVSTLTIQRTQQEDSAVYLCASSLMVSDQEKLFFGSGTQLSVL.

This sequence joins TRBV28 and TRBJ2-5; the match to TRBD1 covers 10 bases. Losses at the gene ends were 7 bases for V and 6 bases for J; bases not matched to a gene: 14. Per the germline V gene, CDR1 is MDHEN and CDR2 is SYDVKM. The CDR3 loop spans 16 amino acids. CDR3 amino acids: CASTLLGGTGAQTQYF. The CDR3 DNA sequence: TGTGCCAGCACCCTGCTGGGTGGGACAGGGGCACAGACCCAGTACTTC.

The rearrangement links TRBV4-2 to TRBJ2-5; TRBD1 is a possible D gene (7 bases). Trimming took 1 base from V and 4 from J, leaving 13 bases between them. The CDR3 consists of 15 residues. Germline V gives CDR1 LGHNA, CDR2 YNFKEQ. CDR3 loop: CASSQGAGGRETQYF. CDR3 coding DNA: TGTGCCAGCAGCCAAGGCGCAGGGGGGCGAGAGACCCAGTACTTC.

This clone was recorded many times. The chain joins TRBV3-1 (or the pseudogene TRBV3-2) to TRBJ2-7, with 7 bases identical to TRBD1. Germline CDR1 reads LGHDT; CDR2 reads YNNKEL (reference sequence). The ends lost 8 bases at V and 6 bases at J; junction bases unmatched: 7. The length of the CDR3 is 12 residues. In DNA, the CDR3 is TGTGCCAGCGGGCAGGGGGTAGGCGAGCAGTACTTC. This sequence encodes CASGQGVGEQYF.

The rearrangement uses TRBV12-3 or TRBV12-4 and TRBJ1-5; no clear D. This CDR3 is built from 12 residues. V was shortened by 3 bases and J by 3 bases, with 3 bases between the two germline ends. CDR3 sequence reads: CASSFNNQPQHF. The CDR3, as DNA: TGTGCCAGCAGTTTCAACAATCAGCCCCAGCATTTT.

This clone was found once. The gene calls are TRBV5-4 and TRBJ1-1; a possible D gene is TRBD1 (5 bases). V lost 3 bases to trimming and J lost 6 bases, with 15 bases between them. This CDR3 region has 14 residues. Germline V gene lookup returns CDR1 SGHNT and CDR2 YYREEE (reference sequence). Here the CDR3 DNA reads TGTGCCAGCAGCTCGGGACCAAGCCAGTCTGAAGCTTTCTTT. Its translation: CASSSGPSQSEAFF. Supplemented by reference TRBV5-4 and TRBJ1-1, the full variable domain reads ETGVTQSPTHLIKTRGQQVTLRCSSQSGHNTVSWYQQALGQGPQFIFQYYREEENGRGNFPPRFSGLQFPNYSSELNVNALELDDSALYLCASSSGPSQSEAFFGQGTRLTVV.

This chain links TRBV4-2 with TRBJ1-3; 12 bases line up with TRBD1. The V and J ends lost 5 bases and 6 bases, in that order; junction bases with no gene match: 11. The CDR3 length is 17 residues. Germline V gene sequence: CDR1 LGHNA, CDR2 YNFKEQ. CDR3 sequence reads: CASSANMGTGGSNTIYF. CDR3 bases: TGTGCCAGCAGCGCCAACATGGGGACAGGGGGCTCAAACACCATATATTTT.

The V and J genes are TRBV7-2 and TRBJ2-2; D is tentatively TRBD1 or TRBD2 (5 bases each). CDR3 size: 13 residues. The germline V and J ends were trimmed by 2 bases and 7 bases, with 8 bases remaining between them. Germline CDR1 and CDR2: SGHTA and FQGNSA. The CDR3 region is CASSLRGDGELFF. The CDR3 DNA is TGTGCCAGCAGCTTACGGGGCGACGGGGAGCTGTTTTTT.

The chain has TRBV10-3 and TRBJ1-1; 11 nucleotides align to TRBD1. Unmatched junction bases numbered 4, after V lost 6 bases and J lost 4 bases. This CDR3 contains 14 residues. Germline V gives CDR1 ENHRY, CDR2 SYGVKD. CDR3 sequence (DNA): TGTGCCATCAGAACCGGGACAGGGGGCACTGAAGCTTTCTTT. This sequence encodes CAIRTGTGGTEAFF.

The V call is TRBV6-5, the J call TRBJ1-2, with a tentative D call TRBD1 (5 bases). The V gene's germline CDR1 is MNHEY and CDR2 SVGAGI. The CDR3 has 14 residues. Trimming took 6 bases from V and 8 from J, leaving 19 bases between them. The chain's CDR3 is CASRADTGRRGYTF. The CDR3 region has the DNA TGTGCCAGCAGAGCCGACACGGGGCGTCGGGGCTACACCTTC.

V usage is TRBV11-2 and J usage is TRBJ1-4; TRBD1 matches 7 bases. This CDR3 contains 15 residues. Trimming took 2 bases from V and 1 from J; bases not matched to a gene: 1. Germline V gives CDR1 SGHAT, CDR2 FQNNGV. Written as DNA, the CDR3 is TGTGCCAGCAGCTTAAACAGGGGAACTAATGAAAAACTGTTTTTT. Its protein product is CASSLNRGTNEKLFF.

This clone is a singleton in its sample. The rearrangement joins TRBV11-2 to TRBJ2-1, with D maybe TRBD2 (5 bases). The CDR3 sequence is 11 residues long. V lost 10 bases, J lost 7 bases, and 11 bases lay in between. CDR1 is SGHAT, CDR2 FQNNGV, per germline. The DNA for the CDR3 is TGTGCCACCGCTCGAGGGAATGAGCAGTTCTTC. Its protein product is CATARGNEQFF. Combining the CDR3 with reference TRBV11-2 and TRBJ2-1 gives the whole variable domain EAGVAQSPRYKIIEKRQSVAFWCNPISGHATLYWYQQILGQGPKLLIQFQNNGVVDDSQLPKDRFSAERLKGVDSTLKIQPAKLEDSAVYLCATARGNEQFFGPGTRLTVL.

The chain has TRBV27 and TRBJ1-4; D gene uncertain. Deletions cut 2 bases from V and 4 bases from J, with 8 bases between. Germline V gene lookup returns CDR1 MNHEY and CDR2 SMNVEV (reference sequence). The CDR3 extends over 14 amino acids. The DNA for the CDR3 is TGTGCCAGCAGTTTAAGACGGTTTAATGAAAAACTGTTTTTT. This codes for CASSLRRFNEKLFF.

V usage is TRBV30 and J usage is TRBJ1-5; D gene uncertain. This CDR3 contains 12 residues. The germline V gene encodes CDR1 GTSNPN and CDR2 SVGIG (reference sequence). V gave up 1 base and J gave up 5 bases, with 6 bases separating them. The CDR3, as DNA: TGTGCCTGGAGTGGACCGGATCAGCCCCAGCATTTT. It encodes CAWSGPDQPQHF.

This rearrangement joins TRBV10-3 to TRBJ1-2, with TRBD1 identical over 8 bases. With 4 bases clipped from V and 7 bases from J, the junction kept 5 bases outside the gene matches. Germline CDR1 and CDR2: ENHRY and SYGVKD. This CDR3 region has 13 residues. DNA of the CDR3: TGTGCCATCAGTGCCCCGACAGGGGTTGGCTACACCTTC. The encoded protein is CAISAPTGVGYTF.